This TCR beta chain derives from a study of cytomegalovirus exposure and HLA in healthy donors. Sequenced by immunoSEQ multiplex PCR; TCRdb stores in-frame clones only, minus some. The sample holds a few hundred thousand clones, less than 95% seen once. The CDR3 runs to 17 residues. Trimming cost V 4 bases and J 1 base, with 19 bases left between them. CDR1 SEHNR and CDR2 FQNEAQ come from the germline V gene (reference sequence). The chain combines TRBV7-9 with TRBJ2-5; TRBD2 might be the D (6 bases). The sequence was obtained from a woman under 40 in good health and CMV-seronegative. The material sequenced was PBMCs. CDR3 coding DNA: TGTGCCAGCAGCTCAAGACTCCAGGAGGGGCCCCAAGAGACCCAGTACTTC. This sequence encodes CASSSRLQEGPQETQYF.